The present T cell receptor (beta chain) was sequenced within a study of identifying expanded T cells in peripheral blood. Study-level findings and limits: Variance in clone template counts between approximately two-week samples significantly increased with total template count across all healthy donors. Technical replicates showed around 1.3 changed clones; approximately 2 weeks about 16; four weeks 19.

On this clone itself: Its antigen remains unidentified.

During the collection period, no donor immune events like infections were recorded. The method was immunoSEQ multiplex PCR; TCRdb's version includes in-frame clones alone and lacks a portion of them. The data show roughly 100,000 clones, about 83% seen once. This CDR3 has 16 amino acids. Germline-derived CDR1 and CDR2 are ENHRY and SYGVKD. V lost 10 bases and J lost 2; bases outside the gene matches: 12. The sample taken for sequencing was blood. The chain combines TRBV10-3 with TRBJ2-3; 10 bases fit TRBD1. The clonotype originates from a person aged 18 to 75 in good health. The CDR3 region is CATRGTGAAYTDTQYF. The CDR3 DNA sequence: TGTGCCACCAGGGGGACAGGGGCCGCGTACACAGATACGCAGTATTTT.